Given below is one T cell receptor (beta chain) in context. Its antigen is as yet unknown. Trimming cost V 6 bases and J 4 bases; bases outside gene matches: 6. The CDR3 contains 16 residues. Germline CDR1 is SNHLY and CDR2 is FYNNEI. The sample belongs to a study of OX40 agonist ivuxolimab in advanced cancers. The overall study: Patients were around 83% male with ages roughly 23 to 90, mean about 65. Patients with prior anti-PD-1, anti-PD-L1 or anti-CTLA-4 therapy were eligible; roughly 40% had some.

Clones were sequenced by immunoSEQ multiplex PCR, and TCRdb holds only the in-frame ones, with some missing. The table has around 45,000 clones, around nine tenths seen once. The study's findings and limits: It was not determined which antigens were specifically recognized by the peripheral T cells that had undergone clonal expansion. Nonresponders, in some cases, also had low normalized T-cell clonal expansion.

The starting material was CD4+ or CD8+ T cells sorted from blood, obtained in a trial of the OX40 agonist ivuxolimab. The rearrangement uses TRBV2 and TRBJ2-1, with 13 bases lining up with TRBD2. The receptor was isolated from an adult with an advanced solid tumor such as melanoma, head and neck, liver or kidney cancer. The CDR3 is CASRSGTSGNYNEQFF. DNA of the CDR3: TGTGCCAGCAGGTCCGGGACTAGCGGGAATTACAATGAGCAGTTCTTC.